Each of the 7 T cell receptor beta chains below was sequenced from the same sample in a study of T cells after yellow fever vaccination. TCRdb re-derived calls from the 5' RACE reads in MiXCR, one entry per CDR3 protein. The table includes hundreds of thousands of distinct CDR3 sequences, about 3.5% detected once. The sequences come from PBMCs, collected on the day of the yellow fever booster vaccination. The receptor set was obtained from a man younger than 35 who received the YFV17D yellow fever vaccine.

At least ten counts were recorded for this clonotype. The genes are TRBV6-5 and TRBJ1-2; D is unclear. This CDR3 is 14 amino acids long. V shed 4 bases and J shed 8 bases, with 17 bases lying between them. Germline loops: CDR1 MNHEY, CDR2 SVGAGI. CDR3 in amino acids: CASSSGRYFEGYTF. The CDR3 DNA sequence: TGTGCCAGCAGTTCGGGCCGATACTTCGAGGGCTACACCTTC.

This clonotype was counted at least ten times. The DNA for the CDR3 is TGCGCCAGCGAGCCGGCGCAGGGGGTGGATGGCTACACCTTC. Translation: CASEPAQGVDGYTF. The rearrangement joins TRBV4-1 to TRBJ1-2, with TRBD1 matching over 7 bases. V lost 8 bases and J lost 6; bases outside the gene matches: 12. This CDR3 has 14 residues. Per the germline V gene, CDR1 is MGHRA and CDR2 is YSYEKL.

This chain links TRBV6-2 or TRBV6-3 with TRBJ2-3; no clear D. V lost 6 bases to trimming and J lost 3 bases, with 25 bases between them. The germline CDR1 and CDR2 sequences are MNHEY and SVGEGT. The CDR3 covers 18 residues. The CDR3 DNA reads TGTGCCAGCAGAGCCCCGACTGGTCCGAATAGTGGGACAGATACGCAGTATTTT. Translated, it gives CASRAPTGPNSGTDTQYF.

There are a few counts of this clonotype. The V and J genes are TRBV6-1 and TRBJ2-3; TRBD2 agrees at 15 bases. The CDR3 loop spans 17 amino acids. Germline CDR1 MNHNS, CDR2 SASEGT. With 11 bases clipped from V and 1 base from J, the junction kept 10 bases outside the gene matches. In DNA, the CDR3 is TGTGCCTCCCTTGGACTAGCGGGGGGGCCTGGCACAGATACGCAGTATTTT. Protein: CASLGLAGGPGTDTQYF.

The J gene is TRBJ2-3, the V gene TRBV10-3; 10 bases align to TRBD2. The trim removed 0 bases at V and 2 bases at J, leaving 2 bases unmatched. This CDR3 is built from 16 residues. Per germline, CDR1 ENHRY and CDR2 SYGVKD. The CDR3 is CAISESLAGDTDTQYF. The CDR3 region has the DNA TGTGCCATCAGTGAGTCCCTAGCGGGGGACACAGATACGCAGTATTTT.

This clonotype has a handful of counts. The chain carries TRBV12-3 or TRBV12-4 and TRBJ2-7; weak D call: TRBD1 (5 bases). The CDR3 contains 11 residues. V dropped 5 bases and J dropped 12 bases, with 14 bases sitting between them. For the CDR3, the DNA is TGTGCCAGCAGTATCCAGGGTGTTAGGTACTTC. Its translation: CASSIQGVRYF.

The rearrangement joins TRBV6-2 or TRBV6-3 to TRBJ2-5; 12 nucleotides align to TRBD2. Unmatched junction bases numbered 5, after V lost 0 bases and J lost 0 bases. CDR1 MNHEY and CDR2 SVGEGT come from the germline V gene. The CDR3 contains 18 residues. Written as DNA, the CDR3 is TGTGCCAGCAGTTACTCGACTAGCGGGGGAGAGTACCAAGAGACCCAGTACTTC. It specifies CASSYSTSGGEYQETQYF.